This T cell receptor (beta chain) originates from a study of T cell changes during pregnancy in multiple sclerosis. The table came from immunoSEQ multiplex PCR; TCRdb's copy has only in-frame clones and leaves some out. The sample lists approximately 85,000 clones, approximately 89% seen once, with approximately 2.5% in the top ten. This sequence was found in a female donor with multiple sclerosis, enrolled in a pregnancy study. The material sequenced was peripheral blood, taken in the first trimester of pregnancy.

The CDR3 sequence: CASSKGGGTDYNEQFF. CDR3 in DNA: TGTGCCAGCAGCAAAGGGGGTGGGACAGATTACAATGAGCAGTTCTTC. The chain uses TRBV21-1 and TRBJ2-1; the table's D call, TRBD1, was not checked against the DNA. TRBV21-1 is a recognized pseudogene. CDR3 size: 16 residues.